These 13 T cell receptor beta chains originate from one sample sequenced in a study of cytomegalovirus exposure and HLA in healthy donors. The primer mix had 60 Vbeta and 13 Jbeta primers. Clones were read by immunoSEQ multiplex PCR, and TCRdb kept only the in-frame ones, dropping some. Among under 150,000 clones, roughly 63% were seen once, and the ten largest hold roughly 10%. Source material: PBMCs. These receptors originate from a man aged 40-50 years in good health and CMV-seropositive.

The CDR3 coding sequence is TGTGCCAGCTCACCACGAGCGGGGATTAACACTGAAGCTTTCTTT. It translates to CASSPRAGINTEAFF. This sequence joins TRBV18 and TRBJ1-1; no clear D. The CDR3 is made up of 15 amino acids. CDR1 and CDR2 from the germline V gene are KGHSH and LQKENI. V was trimmed by 1 base and J by 2 bases, leaving 11 bases between them. The complete variable domain, with remaining parts taken from reference TRBV18 and TRBJ1-1, reads NAGVMQNPRHLVRRRGQEARLRCSPMKGHSHVYWYRQLPEEGLKFMVYLQKENIIDESGMPKERFSAEFPKEGPSILRIQQVVRGDSAAYFCASSPRAGINTEAFFGQGTRLTVV.

CDR3 coding DNA: TGCGCCAGCAGCCAAGCGACTAGCGGCTTCAATGAGCAGTTCTTC. This encodes CASSQATSGFNEQFF. The chain has TRBV4-1 and TRBJ2-1; 9 bases are a match to TRBD2. There are 15 residues in the CDR3. Looked up from germline, CDR1 is MGHRA and CDR2 is YSYEKL. The V segment lost 1 base and the J segment 6 bases; nucleotides outside the gene matches: 4.

The V and J genes are TRBV6-5 and TRBJ2-7, with D uncertain. V lost 0 bases and J 2 bases, leaving 14 bases between the germline ends. The germline CDR1 and CDR2 sequences are MNHEY and SVGAGI. This CDR3 has 16 amino acids. This chain's CDR3 is CASSYSMSPIAYEQYF. Here the CDR3 DNA reads TGTGCCAGCAGTTACTCGATGAGCCCAATCGCCTACGAGCAGTACTTC.

V gene TRBV5-1 combines with J gene TRBJ1-4, with D unresolved. CDR3 length equals 14 residues. V gave up 2 bases and J gave up 5 bases, with 10 bases separating them. Germline loops: CDR1 SGHRS, CDR2 YFSETQ. CDR3 in DNA: TGCGCCAGCAGCTTTGAGCCCATGAATGAAAAACTGTTTTTT. Translation: CASSFEPMNEKLFF. Variable domain in full (rest from reference TRBV5-1 and TRBJ1-4): KAGVTQTPRYLIKTRGQQVTLSCSPISGHRSVSWYQQTPGQGLQFLFEYFSETQRNKGNFPGRFSGRQFSNSRSEMNVSTLELGDSALYLCASSFEPMNEKLFFGSGTQLSVL.

The chain joins TRBV10-1 to TRBJ2-2, with TRBD1 matching over 9 bases. Losses at the gene ends were 0 bases for V and 2 bases for J; bases not matched to a gene: 7. Germline V CDR1 and CDR2: WNHNN, SYGVQD (reference sequence). The CDR3 spans 18 residues. In DNA form, the CDR3 reads TGCGCCAGCAGTGAGTCCTTACCGGGACAGGGTAACACCGGGGAGCTGTTTTTT. Residues: CASSESLPGQGNTGELFF.

The chain employs TRBV23-1 and TRBJ2-2; D possibly corresponds to TRBD1 (5 bases). TRBV23-1 is classed as an ORF, of uncertain function. Trimming removed 3 bases from V and 5 bases from J, with 13 bases in between. The CDR3 is 15 residues long. CDR3 protein: CASSHPSRVTGELFF. In DNA form, the CDR3 reads TGCGCCAGCAGTCACCCAAGCAGGGTGACCGGGGAGCTGTTTTTT.

This clone was counted between two and nine times. The rearrangement links TRBV25-1 to TRBJ2-7, with a weak D call TRBD2 (6 bases). Per the germline V gene, CDR1 is MGHDK and CDR2 is SYGVNS. V lost 7 bases to trimming and J lost 3 bases, with 19 bases between them. The CDR3 has 15 amino acids. CDR3 residues: CASTRSGTDYYEQYF. The CDR3 DNA reads TGTGCCAGCACTCGCTCCGGGACTGATTACTACGAGCAGTACTTC.

V gene TRBV9 combines with J gene TRBJ2-7; maybe TRBD2 (5 bases). Germline lookup yields CDR1 SGDLS and CDR2 YYNGEE. The V and J ends lost 0 bases and 4 bases respectively, with 11 bases between them. There are 14 residues in the CDR3. CDR3 residues: CASSVDGVPYEQYF. CDR3 nucleotide sequence: TGTGCCAGCAGCGTAGACGGGGTACCGTACGAGCAGTACTTC.

This sequence joins TRBV5-4 and TRBJ2-1; D is perhaps TRBD2 (7 bases). The germline V and J ends were trimmed by 6 bases and 7 bases, with 14 bases remaining between them. The CDR3 covers 13 residues. Germline V gene data show CDR1 as SGHNT and CDR2 as YYREEE (reference sequence). In nucleotides, the CDR3 is TGTGCCAGCAACTGGGCGGGGGCTAATGAGCAGTTCTTC. Its protein is CASNWAGANEQFF. The full variable domain, its missing parts supplied by reference TRBV5-4 and TRBJ2-1, is ETGVTQSPTHLIKTRGQQVTLRCSSQSGHNTVSWYQQALGQGPQFIFQYYREEENGRGNFPPRFSGLQFPNYSSELNVNALELDDSALYLCASNWAGANEQFFGPGTRLTVL.

This chain connects TRBV11-2 to TRBJ2-1; TRBD2 matches 8 bases. The CDR3 covers 15 residues. CDR1 is SGHAT, CDR2 FQNNGV, per germline. With 8 bases clipped from V and 1 base from J, the junction kept 7 bases outside the gene matches. The CDR3 loop reads CASRLSGASYNEQFF. The CDR3 DNA sequence: TGTGCCAGCCGGCTTAGCGGGGCTTCCTACAATGAGCAGTTCTTC.

The sample holds a few counts of this clone. The chain uses TRBV5-1 and TRBJ2-2; 8 bases line up with TRBD2. In germline, CDR1 is SGHRS, CDR2 YFSETQ. CDR3 length: 16 amino acids. J lost 6 bases, V lost 6 bases, and 13 bases had no gene match. This CDR3 is CASILTAGAPPGELFF. CDR3 bases: TGCGCCAGCATCTTAACAGCGGGAGCTCCCCCCGGGGAGCTGTTTTTT. Full variable domain (missing parts from reference TRBV5-1 and TRBJ2-2): KAGVTQTPRYLIKTRGQQVTLSCSPISGHRSVSWYQQTPGQGLQFLFEYFSETQRNKGNFPGRFSGRQFSNSRSEMNVSTLELGDSALYLCASILTAGAPPGELFFGEGSRLTVL.

The rearrangement joins TRBV13 to TRBJ2-2, with D perhaps TRBD1 (7 bases). CDR3 length: 15 amino acids. CDR1 is PRHDT and CDR2 is FYEKMQ in the germline V gene (reference sequence). V lost 5 bases to trimming and J lost 7 bases, with 17 bases between them. This CDR3 reads CASSTTQGRGGELFF. The CDR3 region has the DNA TGTGCCAGCAGCACGACACAGGGGCGGGGCGGGGAGCTGTTTTTT.

This clone was detected once. The rearrangement links TRBV9 to TRBJ1-2, with TRBD1 matching over 7 bases. From germline, CDR1 is SGDLS and CDR2 YYNGEE. J gave up 2 bases and V 4 bases, and 2 bases lay outside the gene matches. The CDR3 sequence is 13 residues long. The CDR3 protein is CASSLQGNYGYTF. The CDR3 bases are TGTGCCAGCAGCCTACAGGGGAACTATGGCTACACCTTC.